Given below is one TCR beta chain in context. The target antigen is unknown. The data stem from a study of T cell responses to AZD1222 COVID-19 vaccine. Study context: Whether given at about 4 or about 12 weeks, second doses were pooled.

The repertoire was sequenced with immunoSEQ multiplex PCR; TCRdb's copy has only in-frame clones and lacks some. The data show over 150,000 clones, roughly 90% seen once. The study, taken as a whole, reports: The reported proportion of spike-specific TCRs targeting unmutated variant regions was nearly half.

The CDR3 totals 15 residues. J lost 5 bases, V lost 3 bases, and 4 bases had no gene match. Germline CDR1 is SGHRS and CDR2 is YFSETQ. The receptor was isolated from an adult in good health. The starting material was peripheral blood, obtained on day 0 of AZD1222 vaccination. The genes are TRBV5-1 and TRBJ2-1, with 11 bases matching TRBD2. CDR3 protein: CASSSSGGTHNEQFF. CDR3 nucleotides: TGCGCCAGCAGCTCTAGCGGGGGGACCCACAATGAGCAGTTCTTC.